This T cell receptor (beta chain) was sequenced in a study of shared clonotypes between healthy human individuals (dated by TCRdb to the early 2020s). Notes on the research overall: A couple of women and three men aged 18 to 49 years were included in the cohort. Per donor, leukapheresis produced somewhere between about 0.94 and 8.9 billion PBMCs. For each donor, CD4 naive and CD4 memory were each given three plates, CD8 naive was given two plates, and CD8 memory was given one plate. To increase sequencing depth and limit assay-specific biases, different laboratories used diverse techniques to prepare libraries and sequence TCR repertoires. To estimate repertoire size and how much clonotype sharing occurs between individuals, the study deeply sequenced the blood TCR repertoires of roughly 5 healthy adults. The paper's findings and limits, for the study overall: Sharing across several donors was observed for about 5% of naive CD4, 3.5% of naive CD8, 2% to 2.5% of memory CD4, and about 0.38% of memory CD8 clonotypes. Compared with non-shared clonotypes, the clonotypes found in all four sorted-subset donors had higher generation probabilities. Based on pairwise subsampling, the degree of clonotype sharing among donors was expected to be affected by sequencing depth. Rarefaction of sorted-subset datasets indicated incomplete sequencing despite the large sequencing depth. Because the study included a small number of donors, the genetic and exposure-history diversity represented was limited. Sampling was restricted to blood, and TCR repertoires in tissues likely differ from the TCR repertoires found in blood. Naive subsets generally had larger estimated clonotype richness than memory subsets.

Using the deep immunoSEQ assay, TCR CDR3 regions were amplified from genomic DNA by multiplex PCR. Extracted genomic DNA from each cell subset was spread evenly across all wells of several immunoSEQ 96-well plates, with each plate serving as a replicate. Each replicate PCR for sorted subsets received about 180 ng genomic DNA, equal to about 30,000 T cell genomes. Purified libraries were quantified with a Qubit 3.0 fluorometer, sized on a Bioanalyzer 2100, and re-quantified with the KAPA Library Quantification kit. Each immunoSEQ 96-well plate was sequenced on its own single-read 150-cycle Illumina NextSeq 550 flow cell. Regarding the original processing steps: The immunoSEQ output contained only junctional sequences without quality scores, so filtering could not match that applied to full-length reads. Sequences were annotated with PyIR, a Python wrapper for IgBLAST v1.9, using IMGT germline references to assign V/J genes and CDR3. Reads with weak V/J assignments (E-value above 1e-6), missing CDR3, stop codons, out-of-frame junctions, or ambiguous translated residues were removed. V3J clonotypes were defined as sequences sharing an identical inferred V gene, J gene, and CDR3 amino acid sequence. The percentage overlap between two repertoires was calculated by dividing the number of shared unique clonotypes by the size of the smaller repertoire. Repertoire richness was assessed with RTK rarefaction, the Chao1 estimator, and Recon v2.1 estimates of unobserved clonotypes. Generation probabilities for all TCRbeta clonotypes obtained by the gDNA method from a handful of donors were computed using OLGA. In TCRdb, the immuneACCESS table is reduced to in-frame sequences with V and J assigned. These tables do not hold every clone; where another copy was compared, an unresolved V gene accounts for under half, and the others remain unexplained. V and J calls and clone size are as listed in that table; D and trimming were resolved from the DNA. In all, the sample holds fewer than 800,000 clones, and about 91% of those were seen once. In total, the top ten clones hold more than 20% of the sample.

Via the germline V gene (reference sequence), CDR1 is MNHEY and CDR2 SMNVEV. V loses 7 bases at its end and J loses 5 bases; junction bases beyond the gene matches: 28. The CDR3, from cysteine to phenylalanine, totals 21 residues. Of the read, only the CDR3 DNA is kept; its 63 bases are in frame from base 1. For the CD8 naive samples, CD45RO-negative cells were positively selected for CCR7, yielding a CD45RA+CCR7+ population from which TemRA cells were excluded. Donors were healthy HIV-negative adults with no recently reported acute infections or vaccinations. Every donor was a Caucasian adult residing in Nashville, Tennessee, USA. After blood collection by leukapheresis, PBMCs were isolated using Ficoll-Histopaque density gradient centrifugation and then cryopreserved in the vapor phase of liquid nitrogen. Analytical flow cytometry was used to check the purity and quantity of each magnetically sorted T cell population. From each sorted fraction, genomic DNA was isolated and quantified by UV absorbance on a Nanodrop 2000c.

On this clone: Its antigen remains unidentified. Nothing much larger sits one base from this clone, and base qualities are not available.

This TCR was recovered from a man aged 25-45 years in good health. Sequencing was carried out using naive CD8+ T cells sorted from blood. The cell subset or site tag for this specimen amounts to: CD45RA+CCR7+. The rearrangement joined TRBV27 to TRBJ2-3, and TRBD2 aligns with 9 junction nucleotides. Read as DNA, the sequence is TGTGCCAGCACTAGCTGGCGGGAGGGCCGGGCGCTCAGGCTCGATGTAGATACGCAGTATTTT. This sequence encodes CASTSWREGRALRLDVDTQYF.